This TCR beta chain was profiled in a study of control samples from healthy donors and cancer patients. V was shortened by 0 bases and J by 7 bases, with 18 bases between the two germline ends. Germline CDR1 and CDR2: MGHRA and YSYEKL. CDR3 size: 17 residues. This table comes from immunoSEQ multiplex PCR, and its TCRdb copy is limited to in-frame clones, with some not included. The sample has about 61,000 clones, 85% to 90% seen once. This receptor was obtained from a man aged 60 to 69 with colorectal cancer. This chain connects TRBV4-1 to TRBJ1-4, with a tentative D call TRBD1 (6 bases). The sample was PBMCs. The CDR3 sequence: CASSQDRMAGGGEKLFF. CDR3 DNA sequence: TGCGCCAGCAGCCAAGATCGTATGGCCGGGGGCGGTGAAAAACTGTTTTTT.